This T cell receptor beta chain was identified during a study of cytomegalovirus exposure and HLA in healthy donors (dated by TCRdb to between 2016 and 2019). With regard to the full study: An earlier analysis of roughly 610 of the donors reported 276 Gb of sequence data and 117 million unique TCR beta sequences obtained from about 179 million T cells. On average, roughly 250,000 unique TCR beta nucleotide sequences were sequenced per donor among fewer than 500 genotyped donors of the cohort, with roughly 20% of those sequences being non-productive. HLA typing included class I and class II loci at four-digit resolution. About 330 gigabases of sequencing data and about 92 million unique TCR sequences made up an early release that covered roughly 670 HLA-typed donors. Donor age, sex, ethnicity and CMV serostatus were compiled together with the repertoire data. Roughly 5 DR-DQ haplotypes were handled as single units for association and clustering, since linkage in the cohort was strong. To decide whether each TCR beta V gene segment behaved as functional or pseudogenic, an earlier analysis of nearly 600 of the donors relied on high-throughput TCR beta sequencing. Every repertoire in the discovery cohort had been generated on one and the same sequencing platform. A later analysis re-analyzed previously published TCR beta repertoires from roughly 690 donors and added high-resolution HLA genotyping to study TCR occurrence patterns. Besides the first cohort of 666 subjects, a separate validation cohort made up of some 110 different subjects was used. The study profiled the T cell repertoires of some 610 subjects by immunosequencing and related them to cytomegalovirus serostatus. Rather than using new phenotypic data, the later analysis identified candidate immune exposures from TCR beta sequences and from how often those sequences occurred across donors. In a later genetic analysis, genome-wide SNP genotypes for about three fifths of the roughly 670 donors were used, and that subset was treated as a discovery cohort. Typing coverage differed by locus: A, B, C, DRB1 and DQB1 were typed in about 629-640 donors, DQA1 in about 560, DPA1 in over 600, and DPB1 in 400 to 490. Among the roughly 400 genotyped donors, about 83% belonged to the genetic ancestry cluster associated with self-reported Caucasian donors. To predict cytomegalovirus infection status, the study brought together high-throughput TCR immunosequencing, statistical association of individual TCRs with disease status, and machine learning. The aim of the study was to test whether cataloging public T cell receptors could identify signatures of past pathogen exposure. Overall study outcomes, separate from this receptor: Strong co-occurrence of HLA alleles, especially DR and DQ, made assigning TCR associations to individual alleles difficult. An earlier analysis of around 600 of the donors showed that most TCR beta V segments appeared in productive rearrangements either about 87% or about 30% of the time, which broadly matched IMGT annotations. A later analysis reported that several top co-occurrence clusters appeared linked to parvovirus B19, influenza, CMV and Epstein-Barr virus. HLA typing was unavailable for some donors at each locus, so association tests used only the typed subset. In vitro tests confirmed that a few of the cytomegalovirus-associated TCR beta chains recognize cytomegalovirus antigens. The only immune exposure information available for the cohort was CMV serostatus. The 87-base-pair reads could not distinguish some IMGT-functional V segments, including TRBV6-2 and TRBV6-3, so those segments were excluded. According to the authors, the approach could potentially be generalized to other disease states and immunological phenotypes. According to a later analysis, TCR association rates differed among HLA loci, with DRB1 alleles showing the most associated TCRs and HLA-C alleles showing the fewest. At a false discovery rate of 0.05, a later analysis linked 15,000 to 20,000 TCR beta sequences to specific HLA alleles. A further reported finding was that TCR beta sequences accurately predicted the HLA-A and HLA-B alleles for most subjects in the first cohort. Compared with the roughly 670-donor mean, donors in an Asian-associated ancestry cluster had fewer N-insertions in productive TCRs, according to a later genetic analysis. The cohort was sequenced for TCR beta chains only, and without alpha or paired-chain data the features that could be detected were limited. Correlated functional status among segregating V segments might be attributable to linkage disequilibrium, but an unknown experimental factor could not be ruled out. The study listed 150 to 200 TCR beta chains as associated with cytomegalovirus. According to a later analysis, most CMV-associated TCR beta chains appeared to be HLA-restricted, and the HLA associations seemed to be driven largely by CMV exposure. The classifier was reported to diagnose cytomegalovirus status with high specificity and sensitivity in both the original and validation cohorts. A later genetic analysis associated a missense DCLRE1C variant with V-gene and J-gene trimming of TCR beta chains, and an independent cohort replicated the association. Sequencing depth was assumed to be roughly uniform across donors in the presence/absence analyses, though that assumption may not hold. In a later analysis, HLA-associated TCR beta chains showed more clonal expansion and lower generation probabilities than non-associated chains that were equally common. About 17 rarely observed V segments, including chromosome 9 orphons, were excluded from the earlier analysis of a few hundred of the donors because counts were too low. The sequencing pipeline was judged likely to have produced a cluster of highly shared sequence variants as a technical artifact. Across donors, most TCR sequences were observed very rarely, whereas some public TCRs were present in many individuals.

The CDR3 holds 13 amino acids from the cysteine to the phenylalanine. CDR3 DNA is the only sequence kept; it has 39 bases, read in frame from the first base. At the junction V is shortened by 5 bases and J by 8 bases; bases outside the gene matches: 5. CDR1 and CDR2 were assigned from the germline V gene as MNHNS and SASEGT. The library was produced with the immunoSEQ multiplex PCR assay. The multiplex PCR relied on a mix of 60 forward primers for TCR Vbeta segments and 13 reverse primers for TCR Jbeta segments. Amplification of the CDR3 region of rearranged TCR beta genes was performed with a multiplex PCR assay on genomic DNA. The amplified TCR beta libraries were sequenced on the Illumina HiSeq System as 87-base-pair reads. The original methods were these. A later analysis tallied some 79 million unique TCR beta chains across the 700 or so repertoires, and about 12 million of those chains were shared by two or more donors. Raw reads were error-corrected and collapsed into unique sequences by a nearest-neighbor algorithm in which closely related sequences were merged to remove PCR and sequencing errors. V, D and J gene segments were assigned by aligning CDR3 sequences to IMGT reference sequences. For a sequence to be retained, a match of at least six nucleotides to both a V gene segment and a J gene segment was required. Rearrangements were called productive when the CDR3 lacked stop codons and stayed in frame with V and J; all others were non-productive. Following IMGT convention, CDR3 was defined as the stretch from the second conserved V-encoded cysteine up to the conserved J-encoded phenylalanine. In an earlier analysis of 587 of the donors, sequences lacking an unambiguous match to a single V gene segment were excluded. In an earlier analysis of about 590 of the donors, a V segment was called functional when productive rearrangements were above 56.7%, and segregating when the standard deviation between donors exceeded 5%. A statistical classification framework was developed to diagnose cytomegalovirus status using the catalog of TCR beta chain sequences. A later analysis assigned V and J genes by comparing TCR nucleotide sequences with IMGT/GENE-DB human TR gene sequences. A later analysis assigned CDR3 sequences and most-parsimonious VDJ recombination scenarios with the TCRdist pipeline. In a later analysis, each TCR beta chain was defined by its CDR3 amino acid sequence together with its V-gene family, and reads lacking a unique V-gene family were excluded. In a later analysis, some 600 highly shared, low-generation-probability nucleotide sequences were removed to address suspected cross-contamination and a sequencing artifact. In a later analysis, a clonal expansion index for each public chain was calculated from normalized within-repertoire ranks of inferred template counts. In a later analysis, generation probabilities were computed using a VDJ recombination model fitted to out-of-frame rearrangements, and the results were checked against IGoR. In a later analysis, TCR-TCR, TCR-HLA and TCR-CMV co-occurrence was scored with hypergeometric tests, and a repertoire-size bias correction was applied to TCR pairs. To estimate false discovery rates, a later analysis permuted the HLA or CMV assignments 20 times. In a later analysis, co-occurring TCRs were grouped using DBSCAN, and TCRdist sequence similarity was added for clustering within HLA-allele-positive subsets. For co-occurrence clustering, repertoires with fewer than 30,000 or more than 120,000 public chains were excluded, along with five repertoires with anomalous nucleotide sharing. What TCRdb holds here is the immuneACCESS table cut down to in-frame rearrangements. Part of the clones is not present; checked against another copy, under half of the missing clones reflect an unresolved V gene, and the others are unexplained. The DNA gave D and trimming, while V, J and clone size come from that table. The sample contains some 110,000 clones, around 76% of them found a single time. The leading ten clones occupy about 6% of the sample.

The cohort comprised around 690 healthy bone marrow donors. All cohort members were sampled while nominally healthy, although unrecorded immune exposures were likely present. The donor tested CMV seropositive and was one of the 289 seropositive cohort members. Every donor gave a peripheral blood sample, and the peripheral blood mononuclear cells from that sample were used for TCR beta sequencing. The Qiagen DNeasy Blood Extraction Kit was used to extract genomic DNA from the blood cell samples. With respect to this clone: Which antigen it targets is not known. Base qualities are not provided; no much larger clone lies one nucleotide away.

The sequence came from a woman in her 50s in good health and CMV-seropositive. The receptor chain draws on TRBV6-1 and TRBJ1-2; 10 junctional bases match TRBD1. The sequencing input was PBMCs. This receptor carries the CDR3 CASSRTGGSGYTF. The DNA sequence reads TGTGCCAGCAGTAGGACAGGGGGAAGCGGCTACACCTTC.